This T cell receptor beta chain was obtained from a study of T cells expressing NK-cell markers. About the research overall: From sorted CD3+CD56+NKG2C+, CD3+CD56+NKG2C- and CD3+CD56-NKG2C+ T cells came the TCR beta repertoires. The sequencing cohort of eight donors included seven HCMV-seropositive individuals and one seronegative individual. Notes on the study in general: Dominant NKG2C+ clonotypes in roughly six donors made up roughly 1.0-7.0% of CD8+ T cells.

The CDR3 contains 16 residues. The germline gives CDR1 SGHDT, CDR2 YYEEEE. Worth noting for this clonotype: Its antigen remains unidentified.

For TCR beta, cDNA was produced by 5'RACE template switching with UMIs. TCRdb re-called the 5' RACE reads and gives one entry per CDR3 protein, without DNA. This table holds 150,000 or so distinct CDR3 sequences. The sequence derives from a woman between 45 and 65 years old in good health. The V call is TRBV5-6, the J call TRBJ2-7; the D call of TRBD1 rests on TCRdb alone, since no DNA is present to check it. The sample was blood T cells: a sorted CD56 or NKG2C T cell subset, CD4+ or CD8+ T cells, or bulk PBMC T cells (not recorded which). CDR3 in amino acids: CASSLAGEGEVGEQYF.